Listed below are T cell receptor beta chains from one sample, sequenced in a study of T cell responses to AZD1222 COVID-19 vaccine. Using immunoSEQ multiplex PCR, the repertoire was profiled, and TCRdb retains in-frame clones only, with some absent. This sample has 100,000 to 150,000 clones, with 65% to 90% found just once. Source: peripheral blood, taken 28 days after the second dose of the MenACWY control vaccine. The origin of the receptors is an adult who received the MenACWY meningococcal vaccine as a control. The CDR3 runs from the conserved cysteine through the conserved F or W. A D gene is named only where the DNA matches it firmly. A clone size is listed for some rows: how often the clone was seen (once, few, many), or a class if it is expanded.

CDR3nt	CDR3aa	v_gene	d_gene	j_gene	abundance
TGTGCCAGCAATATCCAGGGTAAAGGGAGCAATCAGCCCCAGCATTTT	CASNIQGKGSNQPQHF	TRBV28	-	TRBJ1-5	-
TGTGCCATCAGGGGTCAGGAGACCCAGTACTTC	CAIRGQETQYF	TRBV10-3	-	TRBJ2-5	-
TGTGCCAGTAGTATGTGGGACAGGGAAGCTTTCTTT	CASSMWDREAFF	TRBV19	TRBD1	TRBJ1-1	-
TGTGCCAGCAGCCAAGGGACGGCAGCAGATACGCAGTATTTT	CASSQGTAADTQYF	TRBV3-1/TRBV3-2	-	TRBJ2-3	-
TGTGCCAGCAGTTACCTCCGCCTCACCCGACAAAACACAGATACGCAGTATTTT	CASSYLRLTRQNTDTQYF	TRBV7-8	-	TRBJ2-3	-
TGCGCCAGCAGCCAAGATTCAAGGGCCGGGGAGCTGTTTTTT	CASSQDSRAGELFF	TRBV4-3	-	TRBJ2-2	once
TGTGCCAGCAGTTACCTGGCGGGGGGGAACAATGAGCAGTTCTTC	CASSYLAGGNNEQFF	TRBV28	TRBD2	TRBJ2-1	-
TGTGCCAGTAGTATACCCTACAATGAGCAGTTCTTC	CASSIPYNEQFF	TRBV19	-	TRBJ2-1	-
TGTGCCAGCAGTGAACTAACAGGGTCCGGGGAGCTGTTTTTT	CASSELTGSGELFF	TRBV6-1	-	TRBJ2-2	-
TGTGCCAGCGGGAGCCGACGGACTGAAGCTTTCTTT	CASGSRRTEAFF	TRBV27	-	TRBJ1-1	few
TGCGCCACCCAGACAGAAATATTAGCCGGGGAGCTGTTTTTT	CATQTEILAGELFF	TRBV5-1	-	TRBJ2-2	-
TGTGCCAGCAGTTCCCAGGGTAGCGGAAACACCATATATTTT	CASSSQGSGNTIYF	TRBV28	-	TRBJ1-3	-
TGTGCCACCAGCAGAGATCCAGGGGATAATGAAAAACTGTTTTTT	CATSRDPGDNEKLFF	TRBV15	-	TRBJ1-4	-
TGTGCCACCAGTGATGGGGGAGGGATAAACACTGAAGCTTTCTTT	CATSDGGGINTEAFF	TRBV24-1	-	TRBJ1-1	-
TGCGCCAGCAGCTTGGCGGCCAGCTATAATTCACCCCTCCACTTT	CASSLAASYNSPLHF	TRBV5-1	-	TRBJ1-6	-
TGTGCCAGTAGTAAGCGACAGGAGATAAAGGGCTACACCTTC	CASSKRQEIKGYTF	TRBV19	-	TRBJ1-2	once
TGTGCCAGTATAAGGGACAGGGGGCGGGGGACTGAAGCTTTCTTT	CASIRDRGRGTEAFF	TRBV2	TRBD1	TRBJ1-1	-
TGTGCCAGCAGCTTAGAAGGGGGGACTGAAGCTTTCTTT	CASSLEGGTEAFF	TRBV7-9	-	TRBJ1-1	-
TGTGCCAGCAGCGTAGCTGGGGGGACTAGCGGGAGGGCCGTCGCCTACGAGCAGTACTTC	CASSVAGGTSGRAVAYEQYF	TRBV9	TRBD2	TRBJ2-7	-
TGTGCCACCAGTGATTCCCGGGGAGCTTATCCTAACTATGGCTACACCTTC	CATSDSRGAYPNYGYTF	TRBV24-1	-	TRBJ1-2	-
TGTGCCAGCTCGAGGGCAGAACTTAACACTGAAGCTTTCTTT	CASSRAELNTEAFF	TRBV6-5	-	TRBJ1-1	-
TGTGCCAGCAGCTTCGGGCCCTCCGGGTATGGCTACACCTTC	CASSFGPSGYGYTF	TRBV7-2	-	TRBJ1-2	-
TGTGCCAGCAGCGTGGGGGGTTTGAGCACCGGGGAGCTGTTTTTT	CASSVGGLSTGELFF	TRBV9	-	TRBJ2-2	-
TGTGCCAGCAGCTTACGCCCCAGGGGGCAAGCTGGAAACACCATATATTTT	CASSLRPRGQAGNTIYF	TRBV7-8	TRBD1	TRBJ1-3	once
TGTGCCAGTAGTCGGACTAGCGGGGTCCAAGAGACCCAGTACTTC	CASSRTSGVQETQYF	TRBV19	TRBD2	TRBJ2-5	-
TGTGCCAGCACCAGTGACAGGTTGGGGACCCAGTACTTC	CASTSDRLGTQYF	TRBV2	-	TRBJ2-5	-
TGTGCCACTGACCCACCCAATAATTCACCCCTCCACTTT	CATDPPNNSPLHF	TRBV28	-	TRBJ1-6	-
TGTGCCAGCAGCTTACAGCGGGGAGATACAGAGCAGTACTTC	CASSLQRGDTEQYF	TRBV7-2	TRBD2	TRBJ2-7	once
TGTGCCAGCAGCAGGACAGGGGACGAGACCCAGTACTTC	CASSRTGDETQYF	TRBV7-9	TRBD1	TRBJ2-5	-
TGTGCCAGCAGCCAAGATCAGGGGGTTTCGCCCCTCCACTTT	CASSQDQGVSPLHF	TRBV4-2	TRBD1	TRBJ1-6	-
TGTGCCAGCAGCGGTGCCAGACAGGGACCCTACAATGAGCAGTTCTTC	CASSGARQGPYNEQFF	TRBV7-6	TRBD1	TRBJ2-1	-
TGTGCCAGCAGTTCCCGACAGGGAACCACAGATACGCAGTATTTT	CASSSRQGTTDTQYF	TRBV27	TRBD1	TRBJ2-3	-
TGTGCCAGCAGCTTGGGAGGGAGGGCCCCCACCGGGGAGCTGTTTTTT	CASSLGGRAPTGELFF	TRBV5-4	TRBD2	TRBJ2-2	-
TGTGCCAGCAGCCAAGACGGACAGGGGGTTCGTACGGCTTTCTTT	CASSQDGQGVRTAFF	TRBV3-1/TRBV3-2	TRBD1	TRBJ1-1	-
TGTGCCAGCAGTGTTGGCAGGGGTTACACTGAAGCTTTCTTT	CASSVGRGYTEAFF	TRBV2	-	TRBJ1-1	once
TGCGCCAGCAGCCGGGAGGTAGCGGGGAACACAGATACGCAGTATTTT	CASSREVAGNTDTQYF	TRBV5-1	TRBD2	TRBJ2-3	once
TGTGCCAGCAGTGAATCATGGGGGGGCGCAGACTACACCTTC	CASSESWGGADYTF	TRBV25-1	-	TRBJ1-2	-
TGTGCCAGCAGCAGCCGGCCGCGCGGAATGAACACTGAAGCTTTCTTT	CASSSRPRGMNTEAFF	TRBV11-2	-	TRBJ1-1	-
TGTGCCAGCAGCCAACTCAGACAGGGATCCAGGAAGAGTTCCAATTCACCCCTCCACTTT	CASSQLRQGSRKSSNSPLHF	TRBV3-1/TRBV3-2	TRBD1	TRBJ1-6	-
TGTGCCATCAGTGAGTCGCAAGCTCGGGCCGGAAACACCATATATTTT	CAISESQARAGNTIYF	TRBV10-3	-	TRBJ1-3	-
TGTGCCACCCGGGGCGGGGTAGCGGCCTACAATGAGCAGTTCTTC	CATRGGVAAYNEQFF	TRBV24-1	-	TRBJ2-1	-